A single sample gave rise to the 11 T cell receptor beta chains below, sequenced in a study of response to subunit inactivated influenza vaccine. TCRdb redid the calling of the RT-PCR reads with MiXCR, one entry per CDR3 protein. The sample contains 500,000 to 600,000 distinct CDR3 sequences, approximately 15% of which appear only once. The sample consisted of CD4+ T cells sorted from PBMCs, taken less than 30 months after vaccination. All receptors derive from a man in his fifties or sixties who received an inactivated influenza vaccine.

There are many counts of this clonotype. The chain couples TRBV12-3 or TRBV12-4 to TRBJ2-1; TRBD1 agrees at 8 bases. CDR3 size: 15 residues. Trimming removed 6 bases from V and 5 bases from J; junction bases left unmatched: 9. CDR3 nucleotide sequence: TGTGCCAGCAGCACAGGACAGGGTCCCCACAATGAGCAGTTCTTC. Amino acids: CASSTGQGPHNEQFF.

In its sample, this clonotype was seen a few times. This rearrangement joins TRBV5-1 to TRBJ2-7; 7 bases match TRBD1. J was trimmed by 5 bases and V by 5 bases; bases with no gene match: 10. This CDR3 has 14 residues. CDR1 and CDR2 from the germline V gene are SGHRS and YFSETQ. CDR3 loop: CASRLSGTVNEQYF. The CDR3 DNA reads TGCGCCAGCAGGCTGTCCGGGACAGTCAACGAGCAGTACTTC.

This clonotype was counted a single time. One end of the junction does not line up with germline, which may come from a read error. This sequence joins TRBV15 and TRBJ2-1; a possible D gene is TRBD1 (8 bases). This CDR3 contains 15 residues. Germline V gene data show CDR1 as LNHNV and CDR2 as YYDKDF (reference sequence). This CDR3 reads CATSIGQGGYNKQFF. CDR3 nucleotide sequence: TGTGCCACCAGCATCGGACAGGGAGGGTACAATAAGCAGTTCTTC.

This clonotype has just a few counts. This chain links TRBV29-1 with TRBJ2-3; D not resolved. This CDR3 comprises 11 residues. Germline assignment: CDR1 SQVTM and CDR2 ANQGSEA. The V and J ends lost 8 bases and 0 bases respectively, with 6 bases between them. This CDR3 reads CSIWSTDTQYF. CDR3 DNA: TGCAGCATATGGAGCACAGATACGCAGTATTTT.

This clonotype was recorded a few times. The chain uses TRBV4-2 and TRBJ1-5, with a weak D call TRBD1 (5 bases). Trimming shortened V by 0 bases and J by 7 bases, and 13 bases separated the two germline ends. The CDR3 is made up of 15 amino acids. Germline CDR1 LGHNA, CDR2 YNFKEQ. CDR3 nucleotide sequence: TGTGCCAGCAGCCAAGATGGGGGAGCCGGGCAGCCCCAGCATTTT. It encodes CASSQDGGAGQPQHF.

This clonotype showed up just a few times. V and J are TRBV7-2 and TRBJ2-1; 13 nucleotides agree with TRBD2. After removal of 0 bases from V and 7 bases from J, the junction contained 3 bases not matched to a gene. This CDR3 is 16 amino acids long. In germline, CDR1 is SGHTA, CDR2 FQGNSA. CDR3: CASSLALAGGRNEQFF. In DNA form, the CDR3 reads TGTGCCAGCAGCTTAGCACTAGCGGGGGGGCGGAATGAGCAGTTCTTC. Using reference TRBV7-2 and TRBJ2-1 for the parts outside the CDR3, the full variable domain is GAGVSQSPSNKVTEKGKDVELRCDPISGHTALYWYRQSLGQGLEFLIYFQGNSAPDKSGLPSDRFSAERTGGSVSTLTIQRTQQEDSAVYLCASSLALAGGRNEQFFGPGTRLTVL.

There are a few counts of this clonotype. The chain joins TRBV5-1 to TRBJ1-3; no clear D. The germline V gene has CDR1 SGHRS and CDR2 YFSETQ. The CDR3 runs to 15 residues. V dropped 0 bases and J dropped 9 bases, with 16 bases sitting between them. The CDR3 loop reads CASSLAGFSYSTIYF. The CDR3 bases are TGCGCCAGCAGCTTGGCGGGCTTTTCGTACAGCACCATATATTTT.

The rearrangement links TRBV6-7 to TRBJ2-3; 10 bases map to TRBD2. TRBV6-7 is labeled an ORF, and its function is uncertain. This CDR3 contains 14 residues. V trimming: 0 bases; J trimming: 14 bases; junction bases outside the gene matches: 8. CDR3 nucleotides: TGTGCCAGCAGTTACTCTTCTAGCGGGGGATCATGGTATTTT. Its protein product is CASSYSSSGGSWYF.

This clonotype was counted between two and nine times. This chain connects TRBV4-2 to TRBJ2-4, with D perhaps assigned TRBD1 or TRBD2 (5 bases each). V was pared by 0 bases and J by 4 bases, with 7 bases between. The length of the CDR3 is 14 residues. The V gene's germline CDR1 is LGHNA and CDR2 YNFKEQ. The CDR3 DNA reads as TGTGCCAGCAGCCAAGACAGGGAGAAAAACATTCAGTACTTC. It codes for CASSQDREKNIQYF.

The chain carries TRBV14 and TRBJ1-4, with TRBD1 as a possible D gene (5 bases). Trimming took 4 bases from V and 7 from J, leaving 16 bases between them. The germline V gene has CDR1 SGHDN and CDR2 FVKESK. This CDR3 has 15 residues. The CDR3 region has the DNA TGTGCCAGCAGCCCGGCCGGGAGAAGGGGTGAAAAACTGTTTTTT. Translating it yields CASSPAGRRGEKLFF. The variable domain in full, with the rest retrieved from reference TRBV14 and TRBJ1-4, is EAGVTQFPSHSVIEKGQTVTLRCDPISGHDNLYWYRRVMGKEIKFLLHFVKESKQDESGMPNNRFLAERTGGTYSTLKVQPAELEDSGVYFCASSPAGRRGEKLFFGSGTQLSVL.

This sequence joins TRBV3-1 and TRBJ2-7; tentatively, D is TRBD2 (6 bases). Germline V gene sequence: CDR1 LGHDT, CDR2 YNNKEL (reference sequence). The CDR3 is 13 residues long. Trimming cost V 1 base and J 7 bases, with 11 bases left between them. Here the CDR3 reads CASSQGIRGEQYF. CDR3 nucleotides: TGTGCCAGCAGCCAAGGGATACGGGGGGAGCAGTACTTC.